This note documents a single T cell receptor (beta chain) sequence. The antigen is undetermined. The sample belongs to a study of OX40 agonist ivuxolimab in advanced cancers. Study details: Every 2 weeks, ivuxolimab was infused into the patients intravenously at between 0.01 and 10 mg/kg. Dose-escalation cases comprised hepatocellular carcinoma, melanoma, renal cell or head and neck cancer. Averaging about 60 years in age, with a range of about 20 to 90, the cohort was around 87% male.

This table comes from immunoSEQ multiplex PCR, and its TCRdb copy is limited to in-frame clones, with some not included. The sample holds 90,000 or so clones, approximately 87% seen once. General study results and limits: Low clonal expansion, among the lowest seen, marked partial responders at 0.1-3.0 mg/kg.

Germline V gene sequence: CDR1 SGHKS, CDR2 YYEKEE (reference sequence). J was trimmed by 7 bases and V by 4 bases; bases with no gene match: 8. This CDR3 has 13 amino acids. This specimen consisted of CD4+ or CD8+ T cells sorted from blood, obtained in a trial of the OX40 agonist ivuxolimab. This TCR derives from an adult with an advanced solid tumor such as melanoma, head and neck, liver or kidney cancer. V and J are TRBV5-5 and TRBJ2-7; TRBD2 agrees at 7 bases. The CDR3 protein is CASSAPGGWEQYF. CDR3 DNA: TGTGCCAGCAGCGCCCCCGGGGGGTGGGAGCAGTACTTC.